These T cell receptor beta chains were read from a single sample in a study of cytomegalovirus exposure and HLA in healthy donors. Clones were sequenced by immunoSEQ multiplex PCR, and TCRdb holds only the in-frame ones, with some missing. The table lists approximately 180,000 clones, 75% to 80% of them singletons, with 6% to 7% in the top ten. The specimen sequenced was PBMCs. The receptors shown here come from a middle-aged man in good health and CMV-seropositive. Each CDR3 is given with its conserved first and last residue. The D gene is left open where the match is weak. For some rows the clone size is stated as once, few or many, or as a class when expanded; others skip it.

clone_size	v_call	j_call	d_call	cdr3_aa	cdr3_nt
.	TRBV5-4	TRBJ2-7	TRBD1	CASSYGTGNYEQYF	TGTGCCAGCAGCTACGGGACAGGGAACTACGAGCAGTACTTC
.	TRBV27	TRBJ1-1	.	CASSPPRGGTEAFF	TGTGCCAGCAGTCCCCCCAGGGGCGGCACTGAAGCTTTCTTT
once	TRBV6-6	TRBJ1-6	.	CASSQDNSNSPLHF	TGTGCCAGCAGCCAGGACAATTCAAATTCACCCCTCCACTTT
few	TRBV6-6	TRBJ1-2	TRBD1	CATGTENYGYTF	TGTGCCACAGGGACAGAGAACTATGGCTACACCTTC
.	TRBV6-5	TRBJ1-3	TRBD1	CASSRTTGTGNTIYF	TGTGCCAGCAGTCGTACGACAGGGACTGGAAACACCATATATTTT
few	TRBV6-1	TRBJ1-5	.	CASSLTIYSNQPQHF	TGTGCCAGCAGCCTGACAATTTATAGCAATCAGCCCCAGCATTTT
.	TRBV28	TRBJ2-3	.	CASSGAADTQYF	TGTGCCAGCAGTGGGGCTGCGGATACGCAGTATTTT
few	TRBV7-9	TRBJ2-3	TRBD2	CASSLRRGSTDTQYF	TGTGCCAGCAGCTTACGGCGGGGGAGCACAGATACGCAGTATTTT
.	TRBV19	TRBJ1-5	.	CASSGARQADQPQHF	TGTGCCAGTAGTGGAGCCAGACAGGCTGATCAGCCCCAGCATTTT
.	TRBV10-3	TRBJ2-7	TRBD2	CAITPAGTWEQYF	TGTGCCATCACCCCAGCGGGGACCTGGGAGCAGTACTTC
.	TRBV20-1	TRBJ2-5	.	CSAVFSETQYF	TGCAGTGCCGTTTTTTCGGAGACCCAGTACTTC
.	TRBV7-9	TRBJ2-2	.	CASSLARARGFGELFF	TGTGCCAGCAGCTTAGCGCGGGCTAGAGGTTTCGGGGAGCTGTTTTTT
few	TRBV5-5	TRBJ1-2	TRBD1	CASSLTPGTGTNYGYTF	TGTGCCAGCAGCCTAACTCCCGGGACAGGGACCAACTATGGCTACACCTTC
.	TRBV5-4	TRBJ1-2	.	CASSSAGGPNYGYTF	TGTGCCAGCAGCTCGGCGGGAGGGCCTAACTATGGCTACACCTTC
once	TRBV10-3	TRBJ2-3	TRBD1	CAISETGETDTQYF	TGTGCCATCAGTGAAACAGGGGAAACGGATACGCAGTATTTT
.	TRBV19	TRBJ2-7	TRBD2	CASRIAGVDEQYF	TGTGCCAGTAGGATAGCGGGAGTCGACGAGCAGTACTTC